The 14 T cell receptor beta chains presented below share a single source sample, sequenced in a study of blood T cell repertoires in COVID-19. TCRdb's table, derived via immunoSEQ multiplex PCR, lists solely in-frame clones and lacks some. The data show more than 90,000 clones, with roughly 86% seen just once and approximately 4% held by the top ten. Specimen: peripheral blood. The receptors here all came from a middle-aged man with acute or convalescent COVID-19.

This chain uses TRBV10-3 with TRBJ1-2, with a possible D match to TRBD1 (5 bases). The CDR3 covers 13 residues. The V and J ends lost 2 bases and 1 base respectively, with 5 bases between them. The V gene's germline CDR1 is ENHRY and CDR2 SYGVKD. The CDR3 DNA follows: TGTGCCATCAGTGAGGACAGTAACTATGGCTACACCTTC. This sequence encodes CAISEDSNYGYTF.

This rearrangement joins TRBV10-3 to TRBJ1-1; unclear D gene. This CDR3 region has 11 residues. Germline V gene lookup returns CDR1 ENHRY and CDR2 SYGVKD. V gave up 2 bases and J gave up 8 bases, with 6 bases separating them. CDR3 loop: CAISEAKEAFF. The CDR3, as DNA: TGTGCCATCAGTGAGGCGAAGGAAGCTTTCTTT.

The chain links TRBV18 to TRBJ1-6, with D unresolved. This CDR3 is built from 14 residues. CDR1 KGHSH and CDR2 LQKENI come from the germline V gene. V was trimmed by 9 bases and J by 5 bases, leaving 14 bases between them. The CDR3: CASGLKENNSPLHF. The CDR3 DNA reads TGTGCCAGTGGTTTGAAGGAGAATAATTCACCCCTCCACTTT. Full variable domain (rest looked up from reference TRBV18 and TRBJ1-6): NAGVMQNPRHLVRRRGQEARLRCSPMKGHSHVYWYRQLPEEGLKFMVYLQKENIIDESGMPKERFSAEFPKEGPSILRIQQVVRGDSAAYFCASGLKENNSPLHFGNGTRLTVT.

This chain connects TRBV5-3 to TRBJ1-5; no clear D gene. Being an ORF, TRBV5-3 has a function that is uncertain. The CDR3 contains 17 residues. V was shortened by 2 bases and J by 5 bases, with 20 bases between the two germline ends. The CDR3 nucleotides read TGTGCCAGAAGCTTTCCTTTTGCAACCTATTATGATCAGCCCCAGCATTTT. Translated, it gives CARSFPFATYYDQPQHF.

This clone appeared a single time. The V call is TRBV29-1, the J call TRBJ1-1; TRBD1 is a possible D gene (5 bases). In germline, CDR1 is SQVTM, CDR2 ANQGSEA. This CDR3 region has 14 residues. Between the trimmed V and J ends, which lost 1 base and 1 base, there was a span of 10 bases. The CDR3 spells CSVEGGEGNTEAFF. The CDR3 region has the DNA TGCAGCGTTGAAGGGGGGGAGGGGAACACTGAAGCTTTCTTT.

The chain recombines TRBV29-1 with TRBJ2-3; D not certain. Per germline, CDR1 SQVTM and CDR2 ANQGSEA. Trimming removed 7 bases from V and 5 bases from J, with 7 bases in between. The CDR3 extends over 10 amino acids. This CDR3 is CSGRQDTQYF. CDR3 sequence (DNA): TGCAGCGGGCGACAAGATACGCAGTATTTT.

The chain joins TRBV7-9 to TRBJ1-3, with D tentatively TRBD1 (5 bases). The V end was cut by 6 bases, the J end by 0 bases, with 18 bases between. Looked up from germline, CDR1 is SEHNR and CDR2 is FQNEAQ (reference sequence). The CDR3 has 17 residues. CDR3 bases: TGTGCCAGCAGTGGCCTCGGGACTCCTGACTCTGGAAACACCATATATTTT. It yields the protein CASSGLGTPDSGNTIYF.

This chain joins TRBV10-3 and TRBJ1-1; 7 bases fit TRBD1. The CDR3 runs 13 residues. From germline, CDR1 is ENHRY and CDR2 SYGVKD. Trimming at V came to 3 bases and at J to 11 bases, leaving 9 bases not matched to a gene. The CDR3 nucleotides read TGTGCCATCAGTGACCAGGGACAGTTCTCTGCTTTCTTT. Translated, it gives CAISDQGQFSAFF.

The chain links TRBV6-4 to TRBJ1-5, with a possible D match to TRBD1 (5 bases). Germline V CDR1 and CDR2: MRHNA, SNTAGT. Trimming took off 4 bases at V and 8 bases at J, with 12 bases between the two ends. This CDR3 region has 13 residues. The CDR3 bases are TGTGCCAGCAGTGTCAGGGAATCTGAGCCCCAGCATTTT. Translation gives CASSVRESEPQHF.

This clone was seen a few times. This sequence joins TRBV19 and TRBJ2-6; 9 bases fit TRBD1. From germline, CDR1 is LNHDA and CDR2 SQIVND (reference sequence). This CDR3 is built from 16 residues. J gave up 3 bases and V 10 bases, and 10 bases lay outside the gene matches. CDR3 loop: CATAGQGSGGANVLTF. The DNA for the CDR3 is TGTGCCACCGCGGGACAGGGTAGCGGTGGGGCCAACGTCCTGACTTTC.

The rearrangement links TRBV21-1 to TRBJ1-2; the D call of TRBD1 is as the table states it, not checked on the DNA. TRBV21-1 is labeled a pseudogene. This CDR3 is 14 amino acids long. In DNA, the CDR3 is TGTGCCAGCAGCAAAAAAACCACCAGAACCGGCTACACCTTC. This encodes CASSKKTTRTGYTF.

This clone has only a few counts. The CDR3 sequence: CATSPTGGYGYTF. CDR3 nucleotides: TGTGCCACAAGCCCGACAGGGGGATATGGCTACACCTTC. This chain connects TRBV15 to TRBJ1-2, with 9 bases aligning to TRBD1. The CDR3 runs 13 residues. Germline CDR1 and CDR2: LNHNV and YYDKDF (reference sequence). V was clipped by 9 bases and J by 5 bases; unmatched bases: 7.

This rearrangement joins TRBV29-1 to TRBJ1-1, with 7 bases identical to TRBD1. Germline CDR1 and CDR2: SQVTM and ANQGSEA. V lost 6 bases, J lost 1 base, and 8 bases stayed unmatched. This CDR3 is built from 14 residues. The CDR3 here is CSVDQGVSNTEAFF. CDR3 sequence (DNA): TGCAGCGTCGATCAGGGGGTCTCGAACACTGAAGCTTTCTTT.

The CDR3 DNA sequence: TGTGCCAGCAGCCAAAGGTTCCCCCTAGCGGGGGACAATGAGCAGTTCTTC. It is translated as CASSQRFPLAGDNEQFF. This chain joins TRBV14 and TRBJ2-1, with TRBD2 identical over 10 bases. The V segment lost 2 bases and the J segment 5 bases; nucleotides outside the gene matches: 9. The germline V gene has CDR1 SGHDN and CDR2 FVKESK. The CDR3 contains 17 residues.